The 32 T cell receptor beta chains listed next were all sequenced from one sample in a study of T cells after yellow fever vaccination. TCRdb reanalysed the 5' RACE reads using MiXCR and keeps one entry per CDR3 protein. The repertoire holds about 60,000 distinct CDR3 sequences, with approximately 7.7% as singletons. The specimen was CD8+ T cells sorted from PBMCs, collected on the day of the first yellow fever vaccination. These receptors were obtained from a man younger than 35 who received the YFV17D yellow fever vaccine.

The V gene is TRBV6-2 or TRBV6-3, the J gene TRBJ2-7, with TRBD2 identical over 11 bases. With 4 bases clipped from V and 3 bases from J, the junction kept 2 bases outside the gene matches. The CDR3 has 14 residues. CDR1 and CDR2 (germline): MNHEY, SVGEGT. This chain's CDR3 is CASSFGLAGYEQYV. CDR3 nucleotides: TGTGCCAGCAGTTTCGGACTAGCGGGCTACGAGCAGTACGTC.

This clonotype showed up many times. V is TRBV7-2 and J is TRBJ1-6; D unresolved. The CDR3 is made up of 16 amino acids. Trimming took 1 base from V and 13 from J, leaving 20 bases between them. Germline CDR1 SGHTA, CDR2 FQGNSA. CDR3 sequence: CASSLGAELTWAPLHF. CDR3 coding DNA: TGTGCCAGCAGCTTAGGTGCGGAGCTTACGTGGGCGCCCCTCCACTTT.

The chain is built from TRBV5-6 and TRBJ1-2, with TRBD1 matching over 7 bases. CDR3 length: 13 residues. V lost 5 bases and J lost 7; bases outside the gene matches: 8. CDR1 is SGHDT, CDR2 YYEEEE, per germline. CDR3 in DNA: TGTGCCAGCAGTCTGGAACAGGGGCTTGGCTACACCTTC. This encodes CASSLEQGLGYTF.

This clonotype was seen many times. The chain recombines TRBV4-3 with TRBJ2-2; D uncertain. Trimming shortened V by 4 bases and J by 10 bases, and 16 bases separated the two germline ends. CDR1 and CDR2 from the germline V gene are LGHNA and YSLEER. This CDR3 is built from 14 residues. DNA for the CDR3: TGCGCCAGCAGCCCCACGGAATTTAGGGTGGAGCTGTTTTTT. Translating it yields CASSPTEFRVELFF.

The table lists this clonotype with many counts. The chain employs TRBV7-9 and TRBJ2-3; D uncertain. The V gene's germline CDR1 is SEHNR and CDR2 FQNEAQ (reference sequence). V was cut by 1 base and J by 4 bases, with 12 bases left in between. CDR3 length equals 15 residues. CDR3 nucleotides: TGTGCCAGCAGCTTAGTAGTTATTGGCCCAGATACGCAGTATTTT. It codes for CASSLVVIGPDTQYF.

This clonotype was seen repeatedly, ten times or more. CDR3 in DNA: TGCGCCAGCAGCCAAGAATGGAATCCGGGGTTCGACGAGCAGTACTTC. Translation: CASSQEWNPGFDEQYF. This chain uses TRBV4-1 with TRBJ2-7, with a weak D call TRBD2 (5 bases). This CDR3 has 16 residues. Germline CDR1 and CDR2: MGHRA and YSYEKL. V was trimmed by 0 bases and J by 5 bases, leaving 17 bases between them.

In nucleotides, the CDR3 is TGTGCCAGCAGTTACCGGCAGAACACTGAAGCTTTCTTT. Encoded protein: CASSYRQNTEAFF. The chain combines TRBV6-2 or TRBV6-3 with TRBJ1-1; D gene ambiguous. The germline gives CDR1 MNHEY, CDR2 SVGEGT. V was shortened by 2 bases and J by 1 base, with 5 bases between the two germline ends. The CDR3 is 13 residues long.

This clonotype appeared a few times. The chain combines TRBV6-1 with TRBJ2-3; 8 positions agree with TRBD2. This CDR3 has 14 residues. CDR1 is MNHNS, CDR2 SASEGT, per germline. J lost 6 bases, V lost 3 bases, and 5 bases had no gene match. The CDR3 DNA reads as TGTGCCAGCAGTGATCGGGGGGGCGTCGATACGCAGTATTTT. Translating it yields CASSDRGGVDTQYF.

This clonotype was seen only a few times. The chain links TRBV7-9 to TRBJ2-1; a weak D match, TRBD1 (6 bases). With 5 bases removed from V and 2 bases from J, the gap between germline ends came to 10 bases. CDR1 and CDR2 from the germline V gene are SEHNR and FQNEAQ (reference sequence). The CDR3 consists of 14 residues. CDR3 in DNA: TGTGCCAGCAGCGGAGAGGGGGCCTACAATGAGCAGTTCTTC. Translated: CASSGEGAYNEQFF.

This clonotype has a handful of counts. V and J are TRBV7-9 and TRBJ1-5; D unclear. The V and J ends lost 1 base and 1 base respectively, with 8 bases between them. This CDR3 comprises 15 residues. Germline loops: CDR1 SEHNR, CDR2 FQNEAQ (reference sequence). The CDR3 DNA reads TGTGCCAGCAGCTTAGATGGGCCCAGCAATCAGCCCCAGCATTTT. It yields the protein CASSLDGPSNQPQHF.

This clonotype was found a few times. The rearrangement joins TRBV7-2 to TRBJ2-2; weak D call: TRBD1 (5 bases). The length of the CDR3 is 15 residues. Germline values: CDR1 SGHTA, CDR2 FQGNSA. Trimming removed 3 bases from V and 6 bases from J, with 14 bases in between. CDR3: CASSFDRPYSGELFF. DNA for the CDR3: TGTGCCAGCAGCTTCGACAGACCCTATTCCGGGGAGCTGTTTTTT.

This clonotype has a count of ten or more. This chain links TRBV3-1 with TRBJ1-1; a weak D match, TRBD1 (5 bases). Trimming cost V 3 bases and J 4 bases, with 18 bases left between them. Germline V gene data show CDR1 as LGHDT and CDR2 as YNNKEL (reference sequence). This CDR3 spans 16 amino acids. CDR3 nucleotide sequence: TGTGCCAGCAGCCACCAGGGAGCAAAGTATGGCACTGAAGCTTTCTTT. It encodes CASSHQGAKYGTEAFF.

The chain is built from TRBV24-1 and TRBJ2-1, with 10 bases aligning to TRBD1. The CDR3 is 16 amino acids. Germline-derived CDR1 and CDR2 are KGHDR and SFDVKD. With 7 bases clipped from V and 9 bases from J, the junction kept 14 bases outside the gene matches. The CDR3 DNA reads as TGTGCCACCAGAAAGGGGCCGGGACAGGGGATAAGTGAGCAGTTCTTC. It yields the protein CATRKGPGQGISEQFF.

The V and J genes are TRBV10-3 and TRBJ2-7; maybe TRBD2 (6 bases). CDR1 and CDR2 from the germline V gene are ENHRY and SYGVKD. The CDR3 has 15 amino acids. Trimming shortened V by 6 bases and J by 0 bases, and 15 bases separated the two germline ends. The CDR3 bases are TGTGCCATCAGCGGTGGCGGGGTAACCTCCTACGAGCAGTACTTC. It codes for CAISGGGVTSYEQYF.

This clonotype occurred a few times. The chain carries TRBV18 and TRBJ2-7; tentative D call: TRBD1 (6 bases). The CDR3 spans 15 residues. V lost 5 bases, J lost 2 bases, and 16 bases lay in between. CDR1 and CDR2 (germline): KGHSH, LQKENI. The CDR3 is CASSLTGTRAYEQYF. The CDR3 nucleotides are TGTGCCAGCTCATTAACAGGGACCCGAGCCTACGAGCAGTACTTC.

This clonotype has more than one count but fewer than ten. The CDR3 DNA follows: TGCGCCAGCAGCCAAGACCCGGGACAGGGGTATAGTGAGCAGTTCTTC. Protein product: CASSQDPGQGYSEQFF. The chain couples TRBV4-1 to TRBJ2-1; 10 bases fit TRBD1. V trimming: 0 bases; J trimming: 9 bases; junction bases outside the gene matches: 8. This CDR3 contains 16 residues. Germline V gene sequence: CDR1 MGHRA, CDR2 YSYEKL.

In this sample, this clonotype turned up many times. The gene calls are TRBV4-3 and TRBJ2-3; D not resolved. Germline assignment: CDR1 LGHNA and CDR2 YSLEER. The V and J ends lost 0 bases and 1 base respectively, with 11 bases between them. The CDR3 covers 16 residues. CDR3 amino acids: CASSQDPGRRTDTQYF. The DNA of the CDR3 is TGCGCCAGCAGCCAAGATCCCGGCAGACGCACAGATACGCAGTATTTT.

In its sample, this clonotype was seen a few times. V and J are TRBV5-1 and TRBJ2-1; 8 nucleotides line up with TRBD1. The CDR3 runs 15 residues. V trimming: 6 bases; J trimming: 8 bases; junction bases outside the gene matches: 13. Germline V CDR1 and CDR2: SGHRS, YFSETQ. CDR3 nucleotides: TGCGCCAGCATGGTCGGGCAGGGGGCGCGAGATGAGCAGTTCTTC. Protein product: CASMVGQGARDEQFF.

The chain employs TRBV4-2 and TRBJ1-2, with 10 bases lining up with TRBD1. The germline V gene has CDR1 LGHNA and CDR2 YNFKEQ. The CDR3 covers 14 residues. J lost 6 bases, V lost 0 bases, and 1 base had no gene match. CDR3 sequence reads: CASSQETGGHGYTF. The CDR3, as DNA: TGTGCCAGCAGCCAAGAGACAGGGGGCCATGGCTACACCTTC.

This chain joins TRBV11-2 and TRBJ2-2; D might be TRBD2 (6 bases). The CDR3 has 13 residues. The V end lost 10 bases, the J end lost 1 base, and 10 bases lay between the germline ends. Per the germline V gene, CDR1 is SGHAT and CDR2 is FQNNGV. CDR3 DNA: TGTGCCAACGGACTACTGAACACCGGGGAGCTGTTTTTT. This encodes CANGLLNTGELFF.

At least ten counts were recorded for this clonotype. CDR3 bases: TGTGCCAGCAGTCCCTCTAGCGGGGGGGCCCTGAATGAGCAGTTCTTC. Residues: CASSPSSGGALNEQFF. The chain links TRBV6-5 to TRBJ2-1; 12 bases are shared with TRBD2. The CDR3 has 16 residues. The junction had 9 bases not matched to a gene; V was cut back by 5 bases and J by 7 bases. The germline V gene encodes CDR1 MNHEY and CDR2 SVGAGI.

There are many counts of this clonotype. The CDR3 region is CASSLGQGIWYNEQFF. Here the CDR3 DNA reads TGCGCCAGCAGCTTGGGTCAGGGGATTTGGTACAATGAGCAGTTCTTC. The gene calls are TRBV5-1 and TRBJ2-1; possible D gene TRBD1, 6 bases. The V gene's germline CDR1 is SGHRS and CDR2 YFSETQ. Between the trimmed V and J ends, which lost 0 bases and 4 bases, there was a span of 14 bases. This CDR3 is built from 16 residues.

This clonotype was recorded a few times. J is TRBJ1-3 and V is TRBV7-2, with D possibly matching TRBD1 (5 bases). V shed 6 bases and J shed 0 bases, with 15 bases lying between them. Germline lookup yields CDR1 SGHTA and CDR2 FQGNSA. The CDR3 is made up of 16 amino acids. The DNA for the CDR3 is TGTGCCAGCAGACCTGACAGCCGGCTCTCTGGAAACACCATATATTTT. It specifies CASRPDSRLSGNTIYF.

This clonotype appeared many times. The gene calls are TRBV3-1 and TRBJ2-3; maybe TRBD2 (6 bases). CDR1 is LGHDT, CDR2 YNNKEL, per germline (reference sequence). The length of the CDR3 is 15 residues. Trimming took 0 bases from V and 2 from J, leaving 9 bases between them. As DNA, the CDR3 is TGTGCCAGCAGCCAAGAGGGACTTATCACAGATACGCAGTATTTT. Translating gives CASSQEGLITDTQYF.

This clonotype was seen only a few times. The V gene is TRBV19, the J gene TRBJ1-5; TRBD1 aligns across 7 bases. V was pared by 3 bases and J by 5 bases, with 7 bases of the junction left unmatched. The germline V gene encodes CDR1 LNHDA and CDR2 SQIVND (reference sequence). This CDR3 region has 15 residues. The CDR3 reads CASSIAQGVYQPQHF. The CDR3 DNA is TGTGCCAGTAGTATCGCCCAGGGGGTATATCAGCCCCAGCATTTT.

At least ten counts were recorded for this clonotype. The J gene is TRBJ1-1, the V gene TRBV7-6; D ambiguous. V was pared by 4 bases and J by 8 bases, with 14 bases between. The CDR3 spans 13 residues. Germline V gives CDR1 SGHVS, CDR2 FNYEAQ. The CDR3 DNA is TGTGCCAGCAGCTCTGGCCGTTACGAAGAAGCTTTCTTT. It is translated as CASSSGRYEEAFF. The whole variable domain, filled in from reference TRBV7-6 and TRBJ1-1, reads GAGVSQSPRYKVTKRGQDVALRCDPISGHVSLYWYRQALGQGPEFLTYFNYEAQQDKSGLPNDRFSAERPEGSISTLTIQRTEQRDSAMYRCASSSGRYEEAFFGQGTRLTVV.

V gene TRBV27 combines with J gene TRBJ2-3; 12 nucleotides align to TRBD2. CDR3 size: 15 residues. The V gene end was trimmed by 6 bases and the J gene end by 7 bases; junction bases not matched to a gene: 8. The germline V gene encodes CDR1 MNHEY and CDR2 SMNVEV (reference sequence). The CDR3 here is CASSPGTSGRNTQYF. DNA of the CDR3: TGTGCCAGCAGCCCGGGGACTAGCGGGCGTAATACGCAGTATTTT.

This chain links TRBV5-1 with TRBJ1-5; D gene ambiguous. The CDR3 loop spans 13 amino acids. V shed 1 base and J shed 7 bases, with 9 bases lying between them. Germline V lookup: CDR1 SGHRS, CDR2 YFSETQ. The CDR3 loop is CASSLRGPQPQHF. For the CDR3, the DNA is TGCGCCAGCAGCTTGAGAGGGCCCCAGCCCCAGCATTTT.

This clonotype was detected many times. A junction boundary mismatches the germline segment, possibly from a read error. The chain couples TRBV12-3 or TRBV12-4 to TRBJ2-7; the match to TRBD2 covers 8 bases. The CDR3 is 14 residues long. The CDR3: CASSVAGSTSEQYF. Written as DNA, the CDR3 is TGTGCCAGCAGTGTAGCGGGGAGCACCAGCGAGCAGTACTTC.

This chain links TRBV12-2 with TRBJ1-6. TRBV12-2 is listed as a pseudogene. The CDR3 consists of 16 residues. The CDR3 sequence is CASRLVLSQNNSPLHF. The DNA of the CDR3 is TGTGCAAGTCGCTTAGTCTTGTCACAGAATAATTCACCCCTCCACTTT.

This clonotype was counted ten times or more. The chain joins TRBV29-1 to TRBJ2-1; 7 nucleotides agree with TRBD1. V shed 6 bases, J shed 3 bases, and the junction held 8 bases outside the gene matches. The CDR3 consists of 14 residues. Germline V lookup: CDR1 SQVTM, CDR2 ANQGSEA. CDR3: CSVNRGIIYNEQFF. The CDR3 DNA is TGCAGCGTAAACAGGGGAATTATCTACAATGAGCAGTTCTTC.

This clonotype has a count of ten or more. V is TRBV12-3 or TRBV12-4 and J is TRBJ2-1, with 11 nucleotides matching TRBD2. This CDR3 is 18 amino acids long. The junction had 16 bases not matched to a gene; V was cut back by 7 bases and J by 5 bases. The CDR3 coding sequence is TGTGCCAGCACCCCCGGACTAGCGGGTCCCCTATGGGACAATGAGCAGTTCTTC. This gives the protein CASTPGLAGPLWDNEQFF.